These 18 T cell receptor beta chains came from one sample sequenced in a study of human T cells and chemical hapten exposure. This sample's time point: patch test 1, 2 weeks after DPC sensitization. Treatment defined: therapeutic diphenylcyclopropenone sensitization with weekly scalp DPC. TCRdb passed the RACE reads through MiXCR, listing each CDR3 protein once. The data hold roughly 200,000 distinct CDR3 sequences, with 20% to 25% observed a single time. Sequencing was performed on whole blood, taken in connection with sensitization to the hapten diphenylcyclopropenone (DPC). The receptors were sampled from a woman between 45 and 65 years old with alopecia areata. Some clones in this sample may be carry-over from other donors' samples.

A few counts support this clonotype. The rearrangement joins TRBV19 to TRBJ1-2; 8 bases are a match to TRBD1. The CDR3 runs 17 residues. The J segment lost 2 bases and the V segment lost 7 bases, leaving 15 bases of the junction unmatched. The germline V gene has CDR1 LNHDA and CDR2 SQIVND (reference sequence). The CDR3: CASTFGFLGQENYGYTF. Here the CDR3 DNA reads TGTGCCAGTACCTTTGGCTTTTTGGGACAGGAAAACTATGGCTACACCTTC.

The J gene is TRBJ1-1, the V gene TRBV20-1; D possibly corresponds to TRBD1 (6 bases). The germline gives CDR1 DFQATT, CDR2 SNEGSKA (reference sequence). The CDR3 spans 15 residues. The chain's CDR3 is CNPGQLSHLNTEAFF. Written as DNA, the CDR3 is TGCAACCCTGGACAGCTATCTCACTTGAACACTGAAGCTTTCTTT.

This rearrangement joins TRBV28 to TRBJ2-3; 7 bases are shared with TRBD2. This CDR3 is 16 amino acids long. J lost 3 bases, V lost 5 bases, and 11 bases had no gene match. Germline CDR1 MDHEN, CDR2 SYDVKM. This CDR3 is CASSPTGLDWTDTQYF. The CDR3 DNA reads TGTGCCAGCAGTCCAACAGGACTAGATTGGACAGATACGCAGTATTTT.

The chain uses TRBV12-3 or TRBV12-4 and TRBJ1-5; possible D gene TRBD1, 6 bases. The CDR3 spans 13 residues. V lost 2 bases to trimming and J lost 4 bases, with 6 bases between them. CDR3 nucleotides: TGTGCCAGCAGTTTACAGGGGAATCAGCCCCAGCATTTT. Translation: CASSLQGNQPQHF.

The rearrangement uses TRBV27 and TRBJ2-7; no firm D call. The CDR3 has 12 residues. Germline lookup yields CDR1 MNHEY and CDR2 SMNVEV (reference sequence). V was shortened by 8 bases and J by 6 bases, with 14 bases between the two germline ends. As DNA, the CDR3 is TGTGCCAGCTGGGCAGGACCATCCGAGCAGTACTTC. It is translated as CASWAGPSEQYF.

This sequence joins TRBV7-9 and TRBJ1-1; D is undetermined. The germline V gene encodes CDR1 SEHNR and CDR2 FQNEAQ (reference sequence). Deletions cut 8 bases from V and 1 base from J, with 8 bases between. The CDR3 has 12 amino acids. The chain's CDR3 is CASGNRNTEAFF. The CDR3 region has the DNA TGTGCCAGCGGGAACAGGAACACTGAAGCTTTCTTT.

This clonotype came up many times. The chain's CDR3 is CASSWDSYGYTF. DNA for the CDR3: TGTGCCAGCAGTTGGGACAGCTATGGCTACACCTTC. The V call is TRBV6-5, the J call TRBJ1-2; 7 nucleotides line up with TRBD1. CDR3 length: 12 amino acids. Germline CDR1 MNHEY, CDR2 SVGAGI. The trim removed 4 bases at V and 4 bases at J, leaving 0 bases unmatched.

This clonotype was seen only a few times. This chain links TRBV5-1 with TRBJ1-1, with D possibly being TRBD1 (5 bases). The CDR3 totals 14 residues. The germline CDR1 and CDR2 sequences are SGHRS and YFSETQ. V was shortened by 5 bases and J by 0 bases, with 11 bases between the two germline ends. This chain's CDR3 is CASRFDSLNTEAFF. CDR3 nucleotides: TGCGCCAGCAGGTTTGACAGCCTGAACACTGAAGCTTTCTTT.

The chain joins TRBV20-1 to TRBJ2-3; D ambiguous. Germline CDR1 is DFQATT and CDR2 is SNEGSKA (reference sequence). Trimming left V 5 bases short and J 4 bases short, with 10 bases between. The CDR3 extends over 12 amino acids. Here the CDR3 reads CSAGAPPDTQYF. CDR3 nucleotide sequence: TGCAGTGCTGGCGCCCCTCCAGATACGCAGTATTTT.

This clonotype appeared a few times. V and J are TRBV4-1 and TRBJ2-2, with 9 bases fitting TRBD1. The V segment lost 4 bases and the J segment 3 bases; nucleotides outside the gene matches: 3. CDR3 length equals 15 residues. The germline gives CDR1 MGHRA, CDR2 YSYEKL. CDR3 DNA sequence: TGCGCCAGCAGCCCCCGGGACAGGGACACCGGGGAGCTGTTTTTT. This gives the protein CASSPRDRDTGELFF.

This chain links TRBV7-6 with TRBJ2-7, with 7 nucleotides matching TRBD2. The CDR3 spans 15 residues. V gave up 5 bases and J gave up 3 bases; unmatched junction bases: 10. Germline V lookup: CDR1 SGHVS, CDR2 FNYEAQ. In nucleotides, the CDR3 is TGTGCCAGCAGCCCTAACCTAGGGACTATCTACGAGCAGTACTTC. Protein: CASSPNLGTIYEQYF.

This clonotype was seen only a few times. J is TRBJ2-7 and V is TRBV29-1; D remains ambiguous. V was trimmed by 6 bases and J by 0 bases, leaving 12 bases between them. Germline lookup yields CDR1 SQVTM and CDR2 ANQGSEA. This CDR3 has 13 residues. The CDR3 region is CSVTRESSYEQYF. CDR3 nucleotide sequence: TGCAGCGTCACAAGGGAAAGCTCCTACGAGCAGTACTTC.

This sequence joins TRBV15 and TRBJ1-6; D is unresolved. With 0 bases removed from V and 7 bases from J, the gap between germline ends came to 7 bases. The CDR3 sequence is 14 residues long. Germline V gene data show CDR1 as LNHNV and CDR2 as YYDKDF (reference sequence). DNA of the CDR3: TGTGCCACCAGCAGAGATCGGAAGAATTCACCCCTCCACTTT. The encoded protein is CATSRDRKNSPLHF.

A few counts support this clonotype. DNA of the CDR3: TGTGCCAGCACCCCGCTCACCGGGGGCTTAGGAAACACCATATATTTT. Translated, it gives CASTPLTGGLGNTIYF. The chain carries TRBV12-3 or TRBV12-4 and TRBJ1-3; D might be TRBD1 (6 bases). There are 16 residues in the CDR3. With 7 bases removed from V and 4 bases from J, the gap between germline ends came to 20 bases.

This clonotype was recorded a few times. This chain links TRBV12-3 or TRBV12-4 with TRBJ2-7, with a weak D call TRBD2 (5 bases). Trimming took off 5 bases at V and 2 bases at J, with 13 bases between the two ends. This CDR3 is built from 14 residues. The CDR3 bases are TGTGCCAGCAGTCGGTTCGGGGATACCTACGAGCAGTACTTC. It yields the protein CASSRFGDTYEQYF.

The rearrangement joins TRBV2 to TRBJ2-1; D may be TRBD2 (5 bases). The germline gives CDR1 SNHLY, CDR2 FYNNEI. The CDR3 is made up of 15 amino acids. Trimming took 2 bases from V and 2 from J, leaving 10 bases between them. For the CDR3, the DNA is TGTGCCAGCAGTGAAAACGGACTTACCTACAATGAGCAGTTCTTC. This codes for CASSENGLTYNEQFF. The complete variable domain, with remaining parts taken from reference TRBV2 and TRBJ2-1, reads EPEVTQTPSHQVTQMGQEVILRCVPISNHLYFYWYRQILGQKVEFLVSFYNNEISEKSEIFDDQFSVERPDGSNFTLKIRSTKLEDSAMYFCASSENGLTYNEQFFGPGTRLTVL.

This clonotype was seen a few times. The chain links TRBV20-1 to TRBJ2-3; 12 bases map to TRBD2. CDR1 is DFQATT, CDR2 SNEGSKA, per germline (reference sequence). Trimming removed 5 bases from V and 6 bases from J; junction bases left unmatched: 3. CDR3 size: 13 residues. The CDR3 loop reads CSAGLAGGDTQYF. The CDR3 DNA sequence: TGCAGTGCTGGTCTAGCGGGAGGGGATACGCAGTATTTT.

This clonotype appeared a few times. The rearrangement uses TRBV6-5 and TRBJ1-1; 7 nucleotides line up with TRBD1. This CDR3 contains 14 residues. The V segment lost 6 bases and the J segment 1 base; nucleotides outside the gene matches: 5. The germline V gene encodes CDR1 MNHEY and CDR2 SVGAGI. CDR3 nucleotides: TGTGCCAGCAGGAGAAGACAGGGGAACACTGAAGCTTTCTTT. This gives the protein CASRRRQGNTEAFF.